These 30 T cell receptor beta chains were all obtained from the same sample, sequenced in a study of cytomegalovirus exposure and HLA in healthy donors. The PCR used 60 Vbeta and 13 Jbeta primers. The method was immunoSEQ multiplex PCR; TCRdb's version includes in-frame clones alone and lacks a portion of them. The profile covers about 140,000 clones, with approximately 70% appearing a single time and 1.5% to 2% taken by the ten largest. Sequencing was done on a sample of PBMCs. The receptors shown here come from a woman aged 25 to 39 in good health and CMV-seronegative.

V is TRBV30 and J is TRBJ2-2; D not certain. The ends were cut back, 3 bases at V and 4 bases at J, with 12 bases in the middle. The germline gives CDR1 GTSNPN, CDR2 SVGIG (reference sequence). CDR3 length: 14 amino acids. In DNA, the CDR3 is TGTGCCTGGAGAGCCGCAGGAAGCACCGGGGAGCTGTTTTTT. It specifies CAWRAAGSTGELFF.

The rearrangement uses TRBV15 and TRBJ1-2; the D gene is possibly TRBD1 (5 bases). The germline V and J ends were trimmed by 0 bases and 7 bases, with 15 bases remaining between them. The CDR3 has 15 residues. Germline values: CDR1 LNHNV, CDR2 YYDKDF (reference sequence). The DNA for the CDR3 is TGTGCCACCAGCAGAGATCTTCAAGGGGCGGTTGGCTACACCTTC. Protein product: CATSRDLQGAVGYTF.

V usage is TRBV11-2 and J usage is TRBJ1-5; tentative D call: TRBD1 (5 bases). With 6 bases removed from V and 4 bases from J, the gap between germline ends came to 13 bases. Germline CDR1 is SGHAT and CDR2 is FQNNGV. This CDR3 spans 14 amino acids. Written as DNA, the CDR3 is TGTGCCAGCAGTCAACAGGCCGATAATCAGCCCCAGCATTTT. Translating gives CASSQQADNQPQHF. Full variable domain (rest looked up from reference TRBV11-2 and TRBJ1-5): EAGVAQSPRYKIIEKRQSVAFWCNPISGHATLYWYQQILGQGPKLLIQFQNNGVVDDSQLPKDRFSAERLKGVDSTLKIQPAKLEDSAVYLCASSQQADNQPQHFGDGTRLSIL.

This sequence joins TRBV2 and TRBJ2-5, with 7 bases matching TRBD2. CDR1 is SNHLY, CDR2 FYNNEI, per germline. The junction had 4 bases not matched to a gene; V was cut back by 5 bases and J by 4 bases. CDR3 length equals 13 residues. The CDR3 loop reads CASSRSSGETQYF. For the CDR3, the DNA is TGTGCCAGCAGTCGTTCTAGCGGAGAGACCCAGTACTTC.

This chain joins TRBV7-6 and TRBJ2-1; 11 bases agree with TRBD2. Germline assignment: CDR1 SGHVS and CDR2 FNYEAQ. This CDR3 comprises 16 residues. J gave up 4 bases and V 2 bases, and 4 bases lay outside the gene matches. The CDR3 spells CASSLQLAGVYNEQFF. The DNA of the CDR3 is TGTGCCAGCAGCTTACAACTAGCGGGGGTGTACAATGAGCAGTTCTTC.

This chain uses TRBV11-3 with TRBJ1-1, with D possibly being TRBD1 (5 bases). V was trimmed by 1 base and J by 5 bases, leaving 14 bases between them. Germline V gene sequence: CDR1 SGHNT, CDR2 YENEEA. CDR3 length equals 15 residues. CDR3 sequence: CASSLGGEGRTEAFF. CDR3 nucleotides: TGTGCCAGCAGCTTAGGAGGGGAGGGGCGGACTGAAGCTTTCTTT.

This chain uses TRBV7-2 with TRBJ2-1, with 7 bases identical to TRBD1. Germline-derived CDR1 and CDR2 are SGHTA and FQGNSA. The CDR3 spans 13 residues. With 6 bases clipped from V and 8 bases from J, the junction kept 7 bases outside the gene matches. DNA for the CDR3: TGTGCCAGCAGTATCCAGGGGGTTGATGAGCAGTTCTTC. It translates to CASSIQGVDEQFF.

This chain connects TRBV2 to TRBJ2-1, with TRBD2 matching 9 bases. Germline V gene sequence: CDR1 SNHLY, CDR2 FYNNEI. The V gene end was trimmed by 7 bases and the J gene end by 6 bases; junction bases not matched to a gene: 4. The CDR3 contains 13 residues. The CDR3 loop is CASTRTSANEQFF. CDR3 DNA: TGTGCCAGCACTAGGACTAGCGCCAATGAGCAGTTCTTC.

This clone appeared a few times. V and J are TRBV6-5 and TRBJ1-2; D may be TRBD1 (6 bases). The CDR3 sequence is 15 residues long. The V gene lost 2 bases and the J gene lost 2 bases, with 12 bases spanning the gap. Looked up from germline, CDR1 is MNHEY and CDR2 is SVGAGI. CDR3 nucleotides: TGTGCCAGCAGTTACCGCCTTGGACAGAACTATGGCTACACCTTC. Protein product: CASSYRLGQNYGYTF.

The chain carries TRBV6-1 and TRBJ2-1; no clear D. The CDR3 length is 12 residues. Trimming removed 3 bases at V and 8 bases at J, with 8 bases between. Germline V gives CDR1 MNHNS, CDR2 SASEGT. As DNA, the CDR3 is TGTGCCAGCAGTGAGTTTGCGGATGAGCAGTTCTTC. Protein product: CASSEFADEQFF.

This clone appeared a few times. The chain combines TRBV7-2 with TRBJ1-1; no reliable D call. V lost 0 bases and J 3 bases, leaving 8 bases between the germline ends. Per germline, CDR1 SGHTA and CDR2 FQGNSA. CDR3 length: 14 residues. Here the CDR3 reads CASSLADGDTEAFF. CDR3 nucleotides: TGTGCCAGCAGCTTAGCTGACGGGGACACTGAAGCTTTCTTT.

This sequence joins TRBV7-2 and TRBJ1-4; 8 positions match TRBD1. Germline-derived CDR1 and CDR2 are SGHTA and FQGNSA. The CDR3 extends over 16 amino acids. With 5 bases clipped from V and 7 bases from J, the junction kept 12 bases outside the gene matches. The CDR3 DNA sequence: TGTGCCAGCAGCCAGAGTCCTGCCGGGACAGGTGAAAAACTGTTTTTT. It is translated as CASSQSPAGTGEKLFF.

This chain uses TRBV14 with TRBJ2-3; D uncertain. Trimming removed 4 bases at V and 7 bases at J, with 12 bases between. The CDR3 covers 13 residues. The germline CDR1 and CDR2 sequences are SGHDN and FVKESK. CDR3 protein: CASSPPPGYTQYF. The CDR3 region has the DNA TGTGCCAGCAGCCCCCCACCCGGGTATACGCAGTATTTT.

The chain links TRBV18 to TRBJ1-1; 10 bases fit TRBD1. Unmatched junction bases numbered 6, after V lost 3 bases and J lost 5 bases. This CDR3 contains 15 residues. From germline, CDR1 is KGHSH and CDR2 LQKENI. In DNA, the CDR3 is TGTGCCAGCTCACCGCGACAGGGGGCAAGGACTGAAGCTTTCTTT. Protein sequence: CASSPRQGARTEAFF. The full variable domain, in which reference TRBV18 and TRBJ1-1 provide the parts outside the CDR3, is NAGVMQNPRHLVRRRGQEARLRCSPMKGHSHVYWYRQLPEEGLKFMVYLQKENIIDESGMPKERFSAEFPKEGPSILRIQQVVRGDSAAYFCASSPRQGARTEAFFGQGTRLTVV.

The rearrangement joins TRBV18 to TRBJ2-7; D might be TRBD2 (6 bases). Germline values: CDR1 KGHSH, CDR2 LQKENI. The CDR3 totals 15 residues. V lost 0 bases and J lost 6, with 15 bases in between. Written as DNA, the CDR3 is TGTGCCAGCTCACCACCGGGTGGAGGGGAGGTCGAGCAGTACGTC. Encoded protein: CASSPPGGGEVEQYV.

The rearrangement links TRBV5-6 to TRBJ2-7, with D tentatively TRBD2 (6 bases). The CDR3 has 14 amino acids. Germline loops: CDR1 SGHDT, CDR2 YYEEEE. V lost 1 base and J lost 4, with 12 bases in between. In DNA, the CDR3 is TGTGCCAGCAGCTTGTACGTAGCGGAATACGAGCAGTACTTC. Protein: CASSLYVAEYEQYF.

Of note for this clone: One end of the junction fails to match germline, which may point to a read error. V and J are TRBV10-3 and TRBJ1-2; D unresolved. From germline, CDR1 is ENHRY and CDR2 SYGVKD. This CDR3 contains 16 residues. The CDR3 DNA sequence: TGTGCCACCAGTGCCGGAGGGCCCCGAAAGAACTATGGCTACACCTTC. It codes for CATSAGGPRKNYGYTF.

The CDR3 protein is CASSLTGTGAEQYF. The CDR3 DNA is TGTGCCAGCTCACTCACCGGGACAGGCGCCGAGCAGTACTTC. This chain uses TRBV18 with TRBJ2-7; 8 nucleotides line up with TRBD1. Losses at the gene ends were 4 bases for V and 6 bases for J; bases not matched to a gene: 8. This CDR3 region has 14 residues. Per germline, CDR1 KGHSH and CDR2 LQKENI.

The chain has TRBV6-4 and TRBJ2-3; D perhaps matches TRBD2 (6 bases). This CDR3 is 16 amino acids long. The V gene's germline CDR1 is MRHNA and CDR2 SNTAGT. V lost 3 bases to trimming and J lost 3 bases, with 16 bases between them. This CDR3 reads CASSDTTRGRTDTQYF. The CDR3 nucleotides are TGTGCCAGCAGTGATACTACGCGGGGTAGGACAGATACGCAGTATTTT.

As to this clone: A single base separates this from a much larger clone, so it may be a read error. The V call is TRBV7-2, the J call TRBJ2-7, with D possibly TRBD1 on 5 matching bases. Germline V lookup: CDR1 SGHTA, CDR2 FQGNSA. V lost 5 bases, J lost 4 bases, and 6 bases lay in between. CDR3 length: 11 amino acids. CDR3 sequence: CASSRQYEQYF. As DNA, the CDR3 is TGTGCCAGCAGCAGACAGTACGAGCAGTACTTC.

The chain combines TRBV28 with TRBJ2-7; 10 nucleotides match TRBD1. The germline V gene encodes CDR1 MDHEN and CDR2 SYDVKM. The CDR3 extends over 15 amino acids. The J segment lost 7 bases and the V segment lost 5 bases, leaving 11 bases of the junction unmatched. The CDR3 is CASSTRQGALVEQYF. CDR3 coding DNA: TGTGCCAGCAGTACAAGACAGGGGGCTTTGGTGGAGCAGTACTTC.

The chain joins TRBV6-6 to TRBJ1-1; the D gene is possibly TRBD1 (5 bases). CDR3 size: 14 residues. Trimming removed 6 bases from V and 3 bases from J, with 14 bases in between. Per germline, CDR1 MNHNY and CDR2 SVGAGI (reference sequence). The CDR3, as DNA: TGTGCCAGCAGGCCATCCCCCAGGGACACTGAAGCTTTCTTT. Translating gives CASRPSPRDTEAFF.

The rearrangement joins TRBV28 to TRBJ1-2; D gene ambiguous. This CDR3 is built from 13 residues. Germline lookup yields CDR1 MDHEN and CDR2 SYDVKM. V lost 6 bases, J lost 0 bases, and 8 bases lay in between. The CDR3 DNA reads TGTGCCAGCAGAGACGGGACTAACTATGGCTACACCTTC. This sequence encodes CASRDGTNYGYTF.

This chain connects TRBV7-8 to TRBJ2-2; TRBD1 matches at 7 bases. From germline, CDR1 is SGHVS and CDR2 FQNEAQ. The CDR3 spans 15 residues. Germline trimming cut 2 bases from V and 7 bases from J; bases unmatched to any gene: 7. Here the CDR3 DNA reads TGTGCCAGCAGCTTATTAGGGGGCGTCGGCGGGGAGCTGTTTTTT. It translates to CASSLLGGVGGELFF.

CDR3 in DNA: TGTGCCAGCAGCCCTCGGACAGGAACCTACGAGCAGTACGTC. Translating it yields CASSPRTGTYEQYV. The V and J genes are TRBV7-2 and TRBJ2-7; TRBD1 agrees at 7 bases. V shed 5 bases and J 2 bases; nucleotides not matched to a gene: 6. Germline CDR1 SGHTA, CDR2 FQGNSA. The CDR3 has 14 amino acids.

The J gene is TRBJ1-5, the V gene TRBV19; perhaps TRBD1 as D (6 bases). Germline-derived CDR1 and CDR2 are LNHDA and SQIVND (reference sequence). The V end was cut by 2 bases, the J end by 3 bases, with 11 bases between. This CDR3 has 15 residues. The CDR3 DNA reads TGTGCCAGTAGTATAATACAGGGTTTCAATCAGCCCCAGCATTTT. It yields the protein CASSIIQGFNQPQHF.

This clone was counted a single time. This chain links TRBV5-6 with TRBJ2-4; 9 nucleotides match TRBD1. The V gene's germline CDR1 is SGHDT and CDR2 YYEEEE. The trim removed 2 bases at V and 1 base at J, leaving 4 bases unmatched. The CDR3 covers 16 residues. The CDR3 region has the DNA TGTGCCAGCAGCTTACCGGGACAGGGTGCCAAAAACATTCAGTACTTC. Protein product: CASSLPGQGAKNIQYF. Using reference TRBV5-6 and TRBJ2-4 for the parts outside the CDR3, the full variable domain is DAGVTQSPTHLIKTRGQQVTLRCSPKSGHDTVSWYQQALGQGPQFIFQYYEEEERQRGNFPDRFSGHQFPNYSSELNVNALLLGDSALYLCASSLPGQGAKNIQYFGAGTRLSVL.

CDR3 loop: CASSVSSGDNGEQFF. As DNA, the CDR3 is TGTGCCAGCAGTGTTTCTAGCGGAGATAACGGGGAGCAGTTCTTC. The rearrangement links TRBV6-5 to TRBJ2-1; TRBD2 matches 7 bases. Germline V gives CDR1 MNHEY, CDR2 SVGAGI. V was clipped by 5 bases and J by 10 bases; unmatched bases: 14. The CDR3 consists of 15 residues.

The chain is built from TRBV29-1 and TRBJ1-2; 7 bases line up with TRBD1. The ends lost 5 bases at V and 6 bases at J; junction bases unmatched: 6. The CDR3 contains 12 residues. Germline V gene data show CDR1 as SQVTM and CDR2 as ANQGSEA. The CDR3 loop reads CSVTQGSHGYTF. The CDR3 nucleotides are TGCAGCGTTACACAGGGGTCCCATGGCTACACCTTC.

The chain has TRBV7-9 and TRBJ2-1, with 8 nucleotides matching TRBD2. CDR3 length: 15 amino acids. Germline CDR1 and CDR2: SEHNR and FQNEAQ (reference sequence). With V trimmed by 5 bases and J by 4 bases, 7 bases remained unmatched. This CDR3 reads CASSQAGGLYNEQFF. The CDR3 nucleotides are TGTGCCAGCAGCCAGGCGGGGGGTCTATACAATGAGCAGTTCTTC.